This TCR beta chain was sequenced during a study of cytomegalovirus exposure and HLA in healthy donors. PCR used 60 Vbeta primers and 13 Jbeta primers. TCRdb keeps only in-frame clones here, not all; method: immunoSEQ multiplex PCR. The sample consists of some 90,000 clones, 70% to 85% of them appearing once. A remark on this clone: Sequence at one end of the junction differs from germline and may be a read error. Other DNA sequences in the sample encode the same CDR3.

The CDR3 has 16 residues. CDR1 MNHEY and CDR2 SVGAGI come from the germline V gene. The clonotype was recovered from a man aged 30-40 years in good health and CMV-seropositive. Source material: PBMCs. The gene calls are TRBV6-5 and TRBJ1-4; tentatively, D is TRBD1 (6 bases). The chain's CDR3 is CASSYGGAQRNEKLFF. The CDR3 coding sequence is TGTGCCAGTAGTTACGGGGGGGCCCAGAGGAATGAAAAACTGTTTTTT.